This T cell receptor beta chain was sequenced for a study of shared clonotypes between healthy human individuals. Study at large: A donor's plate count was three for CD4 naive and three for CD4 memory; CD8 naive had two and CD8 memory one. Study results and caveats: Deeper or shallower sequencing was expected to change how clonotypes are shared among donors. The study sampled only blood, and tissue repertoires likely differ.

A remark on this clone: Its antigen is unidentified.

The germline CDR1 and CDR2 sequences are SGHKS and YYEKEE (reference sequence). Trimming at V came to 5 bases and at J to 0 bases, leaving 4 bases not matched to a gene. The CDR3 consists of 14 residues. Clones were sequenced by immunoSEQ multiplex PCR, and TCRdb holds only the in-frame ones, with some missing. The profile covers over 1.5 million clones, with 95% to 99% appearing a single time and 0.45% taken by the ten largest. The V gene is TRBV5-5, the J gene TRBJ2-7; TRBD1 aligns across 8 bases. The sequenced sample consisted of naive CD4+ T cells sorted from blood. Sample subset: CD45RA+ positively selected. The clonotype was recovered from a young man in good health. As DNA, the CDR3 is TGTGCCAGCAGTAATACAGGGGGCTCCTACGAGCAGTACTTC. As protein: CASSNTGGSYEQYF.